This TCR beta chain originates from a study of T cell responses to AZD1222 COVID-19 vaccine. Study-wide context: Pooling of second doses given at about 4 or about 12 weeks was done. General study results and limits: Elevations in Spike-specific TCR breadth and depth followed administration of two AZD1222 doses. In a largely white British group with more females than males, clonal diversity was possibly underestimated.

This table comes from immunoSEQ multiplex PCR, and its TCRdb copy is limited to in-frame clones, with some not included. In the table there are under 130,000 clones, 88% of which are singletons. On this clone itself: Its antigen remains unidentified.

Germline V gene data show CDR1 as SGHTA and CDR2 as FQGTGA. V was shortened by 5 bases and J by 5 bases, with 7 bases between the two germline ends. The CDR3 totals 11 residues. This TCR derives from an adult in good health. The sequencing here drew on peripheral blood, taken on day 0 of AZD1222 vaccination. This chain links TRBV7-3 with TRBJ2-7; D tentatively reads TRBD1 or TRBD2 (5 bases each). CDR3 DNA: TGTGCCAGCAGCCGGGGACACGAGCAGTACTTC. Translating gives CASSRGHEQYF.